Listed below are T cell receptor beta chains from one sample, sequenced in a study of blood T cell repertoires in COVID-19. Some clones are missing from TCRdb's copy, which holds only in-frame ones; the method was immunoSEQ multiplex PCR. Seen here are fewer than 300,000 clones, 81% observed once, and the top ten hold less than 3%. The specimen was peripheral blood. All receptors come from a woman aged 60-70 years with active or convalescent COVID-19. Both conserved end residues are part of each CDR3. The D gene is left open where the match is weak. Only part of the rows carry a size: once, few, many, or a class if the clone is expanded.

j_call: TRBJ1-2
clone_size: .
v_call: TRBV30
d_call: .
cdr3_nt: TGTGCCTGGGCACAGGGATGGGGCTACACCTTC
cdr3_aa: CAWAQGWGYTF

j_call: TRBJ1-4
clone_size: .
v_call: TRBV10-3
d_call: TRBD1
cdr3_nt: TGTGCCGTCTCAGACAGGGGAACTAATGAAAAACTGTTTTTT
cdr3_aa: CAVSDRGTNEKLFF

j_call: TRBJ1-4
clone_size: .
v_call: TRBV2
d_call: .
cdr3_nt: TGTGCCAGCAGTCACCCCCCGGGCAGGGGTAATGAAAAACTGTTTTTT
cdr3_aa: CASSHPPGRGNEKLFF

j_call: TRBJ2-5
clone_size: .
v_call: TRBV7-2
d_call: TRBD2
cdr3_nt: TGTGCCACCCGACTAGCGGGCCAAGAGACCCAGTACTTC
cdr3_aa: CATRLAGQETQYF

j_call: TRBJ2-7
clone_size: .
v_call: TRBV2
d_call: .
cdr3_nt: TGTGCCAGCATGCGGCGAACCTTAGGGGACGAGCAGTACTTC
cdr3_aa: CASMRRTLGDEQYF

j_call: TRBJ1-3
clone_size: .
v_call: TRBV5-1
d_call: TRBD1
cdr3_nt: TGCGCCAGCAGCAGAAGACAGGGTACTGCGAACACCATATATTTT
cdr3_aa: CASSRRQGTANTIYF

j_call: TRBJ1-2
clone_size: .
v_call: TRBV4-1
d_call: TRBD1
cdr3_nt: TGCGCCAGCAGCCAAGCCGGGACAGGGTCCTATGGCTACACCTTC
cdr3_aa: CASSQAGTGSYGYTF

j_call: TRBJ2-7
clone_size: few
v_call: TRBV7-9
d_call: TRBD1
cdr3_nt: TGTGCCAGCAGTCCGGGACAGATAATCTCCTACGAGCAGTACTTC
cdr3_aa: CASSPGQIISYEQYF

j_call: TRBJ2-2
clone_size: once
v_call: TRBV2
d_call: .
cdr3_nt: TGTGCCAGCAGGACACAGGGTCGAGGCGGGGAGCTGTTTTTT
cdr3_aa: CASRTQGRGGELFF

j_call: TRBJ1-2
clone_size: .
v_call: TRBV24-1
d_call: TRBD1
cdr3_nt: TGTGCCACCAGTGATAGGGTGGGACAGGGGATTCGCTACACCTTC
cdr3_aa: CATSDRVGQGIRYTF

j_call: TRBJ2-2
clone_size: .
v_call: TRBV7-2
d_call: .
cdr3_nt: TGTGCCAGCAGCGCTACCAGGGGACCCGGGGAGCTGTTTTTT
cdr3_aa: CASSATRGPGELFF

j_call: TRBJ2-2
clone_size: .
v_call: TRBV5-4
d_call: .
cdr3_nt: TGTGCCAGCAGCTTGTCGTGGAACACCGGGGAGCTGTTTTTT
cdr3_aa: CASSLSWNTGELFF

j_call: TRBJ1-1
clone_size: .
v_call: TRBV9
d_call: TRBD1
cdr3_nt: TGTGCCAGCAGCGAATTAGACGGACAGGGAGCTTTCTTT
cdr3_aa: CASSELDGQGAFF

j_call: TRBJ1-1
clone_size: .
v_call: TRBV9
d_call: .
cdr3_nt: TGTGCCAGCAGCGTATCTAGGTCACCGAACACTGAAGCTTTCTTT
cdr3_aa: CASSVSRSPNTEAFF

j_call: TRBJ1-2
clone_size: .
v_call: TRBV3-1/TRBV3-2
d_call: .
cdr3_nt: TGTGCCAGCAGCGCAGGCCGGACAGTTAACTATGGCTACACCTTC
cdr3_aa: CASSAGRTVNYGYTF

j_call: TRBJ1-3
clone_size: .
v_call: TRBV6-5
d_call: TRBD1
cdr3_nt: TGTGCCAGCAGTTTGACAGGGCGAACTGGAAACACCATATATTTT
cdr3_aa: CASSLTGRTGNTIYF

j_call: TRBJ2-3
clone_size: .
v_call: TRBV15
d_call: TRBD2
cdr3_nt: TGTGCCACCAGCAGAGTTAGCGGGGGAAGCACAGATACGCAGTATTTT
cdr3_aa: CATSRVSGGSTDTQYF

j_call: TRBJ1-1
clone_size: .
v_call: TRBV4-1
d_call: .
cdr3_nt: TGCGCCAGCAGCCAAGTTGCGGGAGGGAGAGCTTTCTTT
cdr3_aa: CASSQVAGGRAFF

j_call: TRBJ1-1
clone_size: few
v_call: TRBV7-2
d_call: .
cdr3_nt: TGTGCCAGCAGCTTGGGCGGGTCTGTCTTGAACACTGAAGCTTTCTTT
cdr3_aa: CASSLGGSVLNTEAFF

j_call: TRBJ2-5
clone_size: .
v_call: TRBV7-9
d_call: TRBD2
cdr3_nt: TGTGCCAGCAGCTTAGCGACGGGGGGAAGGAAGACCCAGTACTTC
cdr3_aa: CASSLATGGRKTQYF

j_call: TRBJ2-5
clone_size: few
v_call: TRBV10-1
d_call: .
cdr3_nt: TGCGCCAGCAGTGGTTCTCTCCAAGAGACCCAGTACTTC
cdr3_aa: CASSGSLQETQYF

j_call: TRBJ2-3
clone_size: .
v_call: TRBV9
d_call: .
cdr3_nt: TGTGCCAGCAGCGTAGCCTCGTGGGGGGGGGCTGGAAGTGATACGCAGTATTTT
cdr3_aa: CASSVASWGGAGSDTQYF

j_call: TRBJ2-3
clone_size: .
v_call: TRBV19
d_call: TRBD1
cdr3_nt: TGTGCCAGTAGTCCCCAGGGGGCTAGCACAGATACGCAGTATTTT
cdr3_aa: CASSPQGASTDTQYF

j_call: TRBJ2-1
clone_size: .
v_call: TRBV7-2
d_call: .
cdr3_nt: TGTGCCAGCAGCTTAGTGGCGGGAAATGAGCAGTTCTTC
cdr3_aa: CASSLVAGNEQFF

j_call: TRBJ1-5
clone_size: .
v_call: TRBV27
d_call: TRBD1
cdr3_nt: TGTGCCAGCAGCACACAGGGGGCAGAACAGCCCCAGCATTTT
cdr3_aa: CASSTQGAEQPQHF

j_call: TRBJ1-2
clone_size: .
v_call: TRBV6-2/TRBV6-3
d_call: .
cdr3_nt: TGTGCCAGCAGTTGGGGCCTCTATGGCTACACCTTC
cdr3_aa: CASSWGLYGYTF

j_call: TRBJ2-1
clone_size: .
v_call: TRBV11-2
d_call: .
cdr3_nt: TGTGCCAGCAGCAGACGACAGGGAGGTGAGCAGTTCTTC
cdr3_aa: CASSRRQGGEQFF

j_call: TRBJ2-7
clone_size: .
v_call: TRBV12-5
d_call: .
cdr3_nt: TGTGCTAGTGGTTCCGCACTCTTACTATCCATCTACGAGCAGTACTTC
cdr3_aa: CASGSALLLSIYEQYF

j_call: TRBJ1-1
clone_size: .
v_call: TRBV7-9
d_call: TRBD1
cdr3_nt: TGTGCCAGCAGCTTAGCGGCAGGGGGCGAAACTGAAGCTTTCTTT
cdr3_aa: CASSLAAGGETEAFF

j_call: TRBJ1-3
clone_size: .
v_call: TRBV5-8
d_call: .
cdr3_nt: TGTGCCAGCGGCCCCGCGGGGGTTTCTGGAAACACCATATATTTT
cdr3_aa: CASGPAGVSGNTIYF